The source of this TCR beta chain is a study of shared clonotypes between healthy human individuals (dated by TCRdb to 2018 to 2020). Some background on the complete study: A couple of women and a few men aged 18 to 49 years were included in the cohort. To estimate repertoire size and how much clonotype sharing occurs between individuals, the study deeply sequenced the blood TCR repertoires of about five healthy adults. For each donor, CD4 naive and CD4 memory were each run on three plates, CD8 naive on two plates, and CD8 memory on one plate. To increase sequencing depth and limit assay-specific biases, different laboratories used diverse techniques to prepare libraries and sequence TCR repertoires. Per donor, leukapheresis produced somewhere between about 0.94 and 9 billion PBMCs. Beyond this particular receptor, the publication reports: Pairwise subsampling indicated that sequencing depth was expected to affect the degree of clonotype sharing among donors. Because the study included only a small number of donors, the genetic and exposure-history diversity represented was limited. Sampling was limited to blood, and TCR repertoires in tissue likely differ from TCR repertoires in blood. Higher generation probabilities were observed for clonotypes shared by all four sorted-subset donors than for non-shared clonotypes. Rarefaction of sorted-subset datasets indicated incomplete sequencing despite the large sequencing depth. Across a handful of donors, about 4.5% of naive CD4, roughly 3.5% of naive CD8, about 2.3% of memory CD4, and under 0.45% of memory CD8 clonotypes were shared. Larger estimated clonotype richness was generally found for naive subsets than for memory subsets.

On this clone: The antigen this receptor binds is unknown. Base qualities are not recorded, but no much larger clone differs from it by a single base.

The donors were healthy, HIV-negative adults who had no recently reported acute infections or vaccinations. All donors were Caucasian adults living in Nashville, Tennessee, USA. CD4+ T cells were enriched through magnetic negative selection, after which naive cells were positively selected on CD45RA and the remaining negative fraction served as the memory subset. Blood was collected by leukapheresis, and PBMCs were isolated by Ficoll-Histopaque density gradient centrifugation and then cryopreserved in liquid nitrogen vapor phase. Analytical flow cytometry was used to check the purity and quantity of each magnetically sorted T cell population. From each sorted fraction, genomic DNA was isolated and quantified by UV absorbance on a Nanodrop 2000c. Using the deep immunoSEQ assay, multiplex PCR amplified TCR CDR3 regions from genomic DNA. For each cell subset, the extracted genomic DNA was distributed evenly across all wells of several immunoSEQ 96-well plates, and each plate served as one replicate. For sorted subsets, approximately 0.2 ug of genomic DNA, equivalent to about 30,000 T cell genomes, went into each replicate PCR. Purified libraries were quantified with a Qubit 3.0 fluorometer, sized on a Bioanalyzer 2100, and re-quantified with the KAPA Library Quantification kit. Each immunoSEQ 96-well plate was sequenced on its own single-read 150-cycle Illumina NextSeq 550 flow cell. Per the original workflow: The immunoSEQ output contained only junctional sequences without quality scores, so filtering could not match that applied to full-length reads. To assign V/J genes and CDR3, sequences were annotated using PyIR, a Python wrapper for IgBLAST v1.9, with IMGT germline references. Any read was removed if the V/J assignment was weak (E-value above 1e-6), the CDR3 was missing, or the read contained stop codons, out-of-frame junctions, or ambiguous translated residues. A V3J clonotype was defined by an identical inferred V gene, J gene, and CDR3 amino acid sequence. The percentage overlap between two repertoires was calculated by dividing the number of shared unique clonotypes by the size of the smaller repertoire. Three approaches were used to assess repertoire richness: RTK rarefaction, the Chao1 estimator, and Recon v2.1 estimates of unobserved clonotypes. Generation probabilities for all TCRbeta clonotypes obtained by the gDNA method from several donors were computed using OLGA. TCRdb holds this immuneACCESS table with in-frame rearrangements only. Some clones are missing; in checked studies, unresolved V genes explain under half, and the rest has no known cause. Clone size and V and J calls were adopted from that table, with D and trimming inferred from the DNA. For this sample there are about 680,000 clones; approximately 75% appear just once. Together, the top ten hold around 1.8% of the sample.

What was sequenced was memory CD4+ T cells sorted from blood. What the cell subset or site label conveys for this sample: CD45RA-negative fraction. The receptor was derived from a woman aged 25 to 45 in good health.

DNA sequence: TGTGCCAGCGGGAGGAGATACGAGCAGTTCTTC. Translated, this is CASGRRYEQFF. The rearrangement joined TRBV2 to TRBJ2-1, and perhaps TRBD2 as D gene, on 6 matching bases. Spanning cysteine to phenylalanine, the CDR3 consists of 11 amino acids. CDR3 DNA only is kept here, 33 bases in frame from base 1. Trimming costs V 8 bases and J 10 bases, and their ends lie 12 bases apart. From the germline V gene, CDR1 is SNHLY and CDR2 is FYNNEI.